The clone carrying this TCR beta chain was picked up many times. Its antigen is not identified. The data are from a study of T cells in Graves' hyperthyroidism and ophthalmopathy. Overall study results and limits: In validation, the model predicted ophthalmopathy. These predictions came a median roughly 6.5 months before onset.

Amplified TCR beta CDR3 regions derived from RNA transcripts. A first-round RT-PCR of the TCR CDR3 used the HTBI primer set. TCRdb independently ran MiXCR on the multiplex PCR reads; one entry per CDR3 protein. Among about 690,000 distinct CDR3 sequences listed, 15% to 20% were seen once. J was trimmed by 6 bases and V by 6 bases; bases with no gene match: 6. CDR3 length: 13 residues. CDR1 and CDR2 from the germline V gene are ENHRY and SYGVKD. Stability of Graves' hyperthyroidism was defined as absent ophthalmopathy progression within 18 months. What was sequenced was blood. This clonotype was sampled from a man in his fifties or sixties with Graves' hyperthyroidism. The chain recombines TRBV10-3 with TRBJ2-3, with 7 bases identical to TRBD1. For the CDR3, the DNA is TGTGCCATCAGAGGGGGCAAAACGGATACGCAGTATTTT. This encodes CAIRGGKTDTQYF.